The 21 T cell receptor beta chains presented below share a single source sample, sequenced in a study of OX40 agonist ivuxolimab in advanced cancers. Assay used: immunoSEQ multiplex PCR; TCRdb lists only in-frame clones, some missing. The repertoire consists of 52,000 or so clones, with under 95% occurring once and the leading ten covering 9.5% to 15%. This material consisted of CD4+ or CD8+ T cells sorted from blood, taken in a trial of the OX40 agonist ivuxolimab. The receptors derive from an adult with an advanced solid tumor such as melanoma, head and neck, liver or kidney cancer.

This chain links TRBV27 with TRBJ2-1; maybe TRBD2 (6 bases). Between the trimmed V and J ends, which lost 8 bases and 4 bases, there was a span of 18 bases. Germline V CDR1 and CDR2: MNHEY, SMNVEV (reference sequence). This CDR3 is built from 15 residues. CDR3 nucleotide sequence: TGTGCCAGCGGAATCGGGAGTCCCCTTTACAATGAGCAGTTCTTC. Translation: CASGIGSPLYNEQFF.

This clone was detected once. The chain is built from TRBV7-9 and TRBJ2-3; maybe TRBD1 (5 bases). From germline, CDR1 is SEHNR and CDR2 FQNEAQ (reference sequence). The CDR3 length is 16 residues. Trimming stripped 1 base from V and 2 bases from J, with 13 bases between. Here the CDR3 reads CASSLGVRGHTDTQYF. CDR3 coding DNA: TGTGCCAGCAGCTTAGGAGTAAGGGGCCACACAGATACGCAGTATTTT. The full variable domain, its missing parts supplied by reference TRBV7-9 and TRBJ2-3, is DTGVSQNPRHKITKRGQNVTFRCDPISEHNRLYWYRQTLGQGPEFLTYFQNEAQLEKSRLLSDRFSAERPKGSFSTLEIQRTEQGDSAMYLCASSLGVRGHTDTQYFGPGTRLTVL.

The chain joins TRBV11-2 to TRBJ2-5; 8 positions match TRBD1. The V gene's germline CDR1 is SGHAT and CDR2 FQNNGV. This CDR3 is 15 amino acids long. J lost 5 bases, V lost 8 bases, and 13 bases had no gene match. CDR3 sequence: CASRPPRGLLETQYF. The CDR3 coding sequence is TGTGCCAGCCGTCCCCCCAGGGGGCTTTTGGAGACCCAGTACTTC.

The chain recombines TRBV5-1 with TRBJ2-3, with TRBD1 matching over 7 bases. There are 16 residues in the CDR3. V was pared by 2 bases and J by 2 bases, with 8 bases of the junction left unmatched. CDR1 SGHRS and CDR2 YFSETQ come from the germline V gene. The CDR3 here is CASSFRQGVTTDTQYF. In DNA, the CDR3 is TGCGCCAGCAGCTTTCGGCAGGGGGTGACCACAGATACGCAGTATTTT. The variable domain in full, with the rest retrieved from reference TRBV5-1 and TRBJ2-3, is KAGVTQTPRYLIKTRGQQVTLSCSPISGHRSVSWYQQTPGQGLQFLFEYFSETQRNKGNFPGRFSGRQFSNSRSEMNVSTLELGDSALYLCASSFRQGVTTDTQYFGPGTRLTVL.

The rearrangement uses TRBV9 and TRBJ2-7, with a weak D call TRBD1 (6 bases). V lost 0 bases, J lost 2 bases, and 9 bases lay in between. Looked up from germline, CDR1 is SGDLS and CDR2 is YYNGEE. There are 14 residues in the CDR3. CDR3 amino acids: CASSVAQGTYEQYF. The CDR3 DNA reads TGTGCCAGCAGCGTAGCACAGGGAACCTACGAGCAGTACTTC.

V is TRBV7-9 and J is TRBJ2-5, with TRBD1 matching 7 bases. CDR3 length: 13 amino acids. The germline V gene encodes CDR1 SEHNR and CDR2 FQNEAQ (reference sequence). V was pared by 2 bases and J by 3 bases, with 0 bases of the junction left unmatched. This CDR3 reads CASSLQGEETQYF. CDR3 DNA sequence: TGTGCCAGCAGCTTACAGGGGGAAGAGACCCAGTACTTC.

J is TRBJ2-3 and V is TRBV28, with TRBD2 matching 7 bases. The CDR3 covers 13 residues. The V gene's germline CDR1 is MDHEN and CDR2 SYDVKM. Unmatched junction bases numbered 6, after V lost 7 bases and J lost 5 bases. In DNA form, the CDR3 reads TGTGCCAGCAAGCGGGATAAGGTAGATACGCAGTATTTT. Protein product: CASKRDKVDTQYF.

The V and J genes are TRBV9 and TRBJ1-5; unclear D gene. V lost 4 bases and J 0 bases, leaving 8 bases between the germline ends. Germline V CDR1 and CDR2: SGDLS, YYNGEE. The CDR3 extends over 14 amino acids. The CDR3 sequence is CASSKDGSNQPQHF. The CDR3 DNA follows: TGTGCCAGCAGCAAAGACGGTAGCAATCAGCCCCAGCATTTT.

This rearrangement joins TRBV6-1 to TRBJ2-5, with D unclear. V was pared by 7 bases and J by 2 bases, with 11 bases between. Germline V lookup: CDR1 MNHNS, CDR2 SASEGT. This CDR3 is built from 13 residues. The CDR3 DNA sequence: TGTGCCAGCACTGTCCCTAATCAAGAGACCCAGTACTTC. It translates to CASTVPNQETQYF.

The chain carries TRBV9 and TRBJ1-2; 7 bases line up with TRBD1. CDR1 is SGDLS and CDR2 is YYNGEE in the germline V gene. After removal of 3 bases from V and 3 bases from J, the junction contained 11 bases not matched to a gene. CDR3 length: 16 residues. The CDR3 sequence: CASSAGTVGRDYGYTF. DNA of the CDR3: TGTGCCAGCAGCGCTGGGACAGTAGGACGGGACTATGGCTACACCTTC.

The rearrangement uses TRBV6-1 and TRBJ2-7, with a weak D call TRBD2 (5 bases). The CDR3 consists of 13 residues. The germline V and J ends were trimmed by 7 bases and 5 bases, with 15 bases remaining between them. The germline gives CDR1 MNHNS, CDR2 SASEGT. The CDR3, as DNA: TGTGCCAGCATGCCAGCGATCGGGAACGAGCAGTACTTC. This gives the protein CASMPAIGNEQYF.

This chain connects TRBV9 to TRBJ2-7; TRBD2 is a possible D gene (6 bases). V was cut by 3 bases and J by 0 bases, with 13 bases left in between. This CDR3 has 15 residues. Germline values: CDR1 SGDLS, CDR2 YYNGEE. CDR3 DNA sequence: TGTGCCAGCAGCGCTAGCGCTCTGAGCTCCTACGAGCAGTACTTC. Protein product: CASSASALSSYEQYF.

V gene TRBV11-3 combines with J gene TRBJ1-1, with D possibly being TRBD1 (6 bases). The CDR3 length is 13 residues. Germline V gene sequence: CDR1 SGHNT, CDR2 YENEEA. Trimming cost V 5 bases and J 6 bases, with 13 bases left between them. The CDR3 coding sequence is TGTGCCAGCAGCAACAGGGTTCGACCTGAAGCTTTCTTT. Translating gives CASSNRVRPEAFF.

The V gene is TRBV4-1, the J gene TRBJ2-3; the D gene is possibly TRBD2 (6 bases). V was shortened by 4 bases and J by 3 bases, with 17 bases between the two germline ends. Looked up from germline, CDR1 is MGHRA and CDR2 is YSYEKL. CDR3 length: 16 amino acids. The DNA of the CDR3 is TGCGCCAGCAGCCGCGGGGTGGCCACTAGGACAGATACGCAGTATTTT. Translated: CASSRGVATRTDTQYF.

This clone was seen only once. The chain couples TRBV5-6 to TRBJ2-5; D is undetermined. This CDR3 region has 13 residues. Trimming cost V 0 bases and J 1 base, with 4 bases left between them. Germline values: CDR1 SGHDT, CDR2 YYEEEE. Here the CDR3 reads CASSLGTQETQYF. CDR3 bases: TGTGCCAGCAGCTTGGGTACCCAAGAGACCCAGTACTTC.

V is TRBV19 and J is TRBJ2-7; 8 bases agree with TRBD1. The germline V gene has CDR1 LNHDA and CDR2 SQIVND (reference sequence). The CDR3 consists of 12 residues. After removal of 9 bases from V and 7 bases from J, the junction contained 8 bases not matched to a gene. As DNA, the CDR3 is TGTGCCAGCCGACAGGGGCCAGGGGAGCAGTACTTC. This gives the protein CASRQGPGEQYF.

The chain couples TRBV29-1 to TRBJ2-3; 8 nucleotides match TRBD1. In germline, CDR1 is SQVTM, CDR2 ANQGSEA. J was trimmed by 0 bases and V by 4 bases; bases with no gene match: 12. The CDR3 has 17 residues. The CDR3 is CSVVRQGTPSSTDTQYF. DNA for the CDR3: TGCAGCGTTGTCCGACAGGGGACCCCTTCTAGCACAGATACGCAGTATTTT.

V gene TRBV29-1 combines with J gene TRBJ2-3, with a weak D call TRBD2 (6 bases). V was trimmed by 0 bases and J by 0 bases, leaving 19 bases between them. The CDR3 covers 18 residues. Germline CDR1 reads SQVTM; CDR2 reads ANQGSEA. The CDR3 sequence is CSVEDWRRGGVSTDTQYF. In DNA, the CDR3 is TGCAGCGTTGAAGACTGGAGACGGGGCGGGGTGAGCACAGATACGCAGTATTTT.

The J gene is TRBJ2-4, the V gene TRBV29-1, with D tentatively TRBD2 (5 bases). CDR1 and CDR2 (germline): SQVTM, ANQGSEA. This CDR3 is built from 11 residues. The CDR3 spells CAAGAKNIQYF. CDR3 DNA sequence: TGCGCGGCGGGAGCCAAAAACATTCAGTACTTC. The full variable domain, its missing parts supplied by reference TRBV29-1 and TRBJ2-4, is SAVISQKPSRDICQRGTSLTIQCQVDSQVTMMFWYRQQPGQSLTLIATANQGSEATYESGFVIDKFPISRPNLTFSTLTVSNMSPEDSSIYLCAAGAKNIQYFGAGTRLSVL.

V usage is TRBV11-2 and J usage is TRBJ2-7; weak D call: TRBD2 (5 bases). Trimming stripped 0 bases from V and 2 bases from J, with 8 bases between. CDR3 length equals 14 residues. CDR1 is SGHAT, CDR2 FQNNGV, per germline. CDR3 sequence: CASSLDPGTYEQYF. The CDR3 DNA follows: TGTGCCAGCAGCTTAGATCCGGGAACCTACGAGCAGTACTTC.

V usage is TRBV27 and J usage is TRBJ1-1, with a tentative D call TRBD1 (6 bases). V lost 0 bases and J lost 3, with 14 bases in between. The CDR3 is made up of 16 amino acids. Germline CDR1 and CDR2: MNHEY and SMNVEV (reference sequence). CDR3 in DNA: TGTGCCAGCAGTTTATCCCCTACAGGGCCCGACACTGAAGCTTTCTTT. It yields the protein CASSLSPTGPDTEAFF.